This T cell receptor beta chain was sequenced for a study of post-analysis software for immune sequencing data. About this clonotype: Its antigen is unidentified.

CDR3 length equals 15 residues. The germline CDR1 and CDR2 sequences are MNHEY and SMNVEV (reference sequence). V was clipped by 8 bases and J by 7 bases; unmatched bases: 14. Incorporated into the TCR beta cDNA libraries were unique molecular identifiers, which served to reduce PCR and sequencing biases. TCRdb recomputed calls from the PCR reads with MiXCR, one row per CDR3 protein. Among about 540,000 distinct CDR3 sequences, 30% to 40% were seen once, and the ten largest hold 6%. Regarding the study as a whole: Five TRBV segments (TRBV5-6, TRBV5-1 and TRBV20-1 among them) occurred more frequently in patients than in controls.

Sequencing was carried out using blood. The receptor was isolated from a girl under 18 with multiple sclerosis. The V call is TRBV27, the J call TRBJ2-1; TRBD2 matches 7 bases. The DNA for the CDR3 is TGTGCCAGCGGGAGGGTCCCGGGAGCTGAGAATGAGCAGTTCTTC. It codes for CASGRVPGAENEQFF.